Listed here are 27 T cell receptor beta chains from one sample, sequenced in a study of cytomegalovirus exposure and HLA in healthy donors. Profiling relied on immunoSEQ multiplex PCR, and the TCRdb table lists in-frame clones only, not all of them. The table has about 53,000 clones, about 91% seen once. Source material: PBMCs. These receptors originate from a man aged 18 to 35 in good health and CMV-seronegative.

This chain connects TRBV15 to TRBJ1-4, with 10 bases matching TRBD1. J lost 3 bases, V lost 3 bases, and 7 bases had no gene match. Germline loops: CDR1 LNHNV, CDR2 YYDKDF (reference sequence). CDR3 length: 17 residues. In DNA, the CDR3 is TGTGCCACCAGCAGGCAGACAGGGGGCTATTCTAATGAAAAACTGTTTTTT. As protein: CATSRQTGGYSNEKLFF.

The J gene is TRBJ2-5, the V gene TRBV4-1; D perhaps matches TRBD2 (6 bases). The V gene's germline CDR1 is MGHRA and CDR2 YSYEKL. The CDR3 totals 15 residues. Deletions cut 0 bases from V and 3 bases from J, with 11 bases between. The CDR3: CASSQDQPGEETQYF. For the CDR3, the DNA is TGCGCCAGCAGCCAAGATCAGCCGGGGGAAGAGACCCAGTACTTC.

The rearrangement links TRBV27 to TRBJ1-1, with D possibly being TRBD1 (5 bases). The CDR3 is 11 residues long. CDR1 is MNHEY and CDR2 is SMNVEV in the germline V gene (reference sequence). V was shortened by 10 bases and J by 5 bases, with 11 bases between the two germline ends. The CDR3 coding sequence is TGTGCCACCGACAGTGGGACTGAAGCTTTCTTT. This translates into CATDSGTEAFF.

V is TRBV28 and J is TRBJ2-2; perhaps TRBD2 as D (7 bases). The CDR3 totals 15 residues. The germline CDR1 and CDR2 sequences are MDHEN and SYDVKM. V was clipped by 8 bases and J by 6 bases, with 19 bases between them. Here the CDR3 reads CASVWGGGGPGELFF. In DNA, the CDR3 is TGTGCCAGCGTGTGGGGGGGAGGGGGGCCCGGGGAGCTGTTTTTT.

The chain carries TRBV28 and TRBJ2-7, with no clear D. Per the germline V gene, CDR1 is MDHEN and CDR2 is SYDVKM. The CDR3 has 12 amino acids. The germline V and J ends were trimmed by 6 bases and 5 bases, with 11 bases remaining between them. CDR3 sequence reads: CASRRDLDEQYF. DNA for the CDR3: TGTGCCAGCAGGCGTGACTTGGACGAGCAGTACTTC.

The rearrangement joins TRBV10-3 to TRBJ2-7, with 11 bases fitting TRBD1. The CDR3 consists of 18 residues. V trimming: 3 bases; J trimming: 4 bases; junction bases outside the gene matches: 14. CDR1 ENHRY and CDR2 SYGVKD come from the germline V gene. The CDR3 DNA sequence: TGTGCCATCAGTGACATAAAGGCCGGGACAGGGGGGGATTACGAGCAGTACTTC. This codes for CAISDIKAGTGGDYEQYF.

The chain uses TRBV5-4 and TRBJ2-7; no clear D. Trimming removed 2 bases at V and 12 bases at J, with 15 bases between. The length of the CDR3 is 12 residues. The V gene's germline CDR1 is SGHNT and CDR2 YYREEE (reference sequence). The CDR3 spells CASSFDDGSGYF. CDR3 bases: TGTGCCAGCAGCTTTGATGACGGGTCGGGGTACTTC.

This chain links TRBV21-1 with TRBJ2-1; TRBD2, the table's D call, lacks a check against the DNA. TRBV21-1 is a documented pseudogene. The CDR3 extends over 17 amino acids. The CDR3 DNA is TGTGCCAGCATGGTAACGAGGGACTCTAGCTCCTACAATGAGCAGTTCTTC. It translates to CASMVTRDSSSYNEQFF.

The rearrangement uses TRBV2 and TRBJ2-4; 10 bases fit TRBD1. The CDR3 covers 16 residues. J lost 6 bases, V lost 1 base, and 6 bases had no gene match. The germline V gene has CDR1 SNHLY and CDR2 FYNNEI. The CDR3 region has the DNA TGTGCCAGCAGTGAAGTTTGGGACAGGGGTAGAAACATTCAGTACTTC. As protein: CASSEVWDRGRNIQYF.

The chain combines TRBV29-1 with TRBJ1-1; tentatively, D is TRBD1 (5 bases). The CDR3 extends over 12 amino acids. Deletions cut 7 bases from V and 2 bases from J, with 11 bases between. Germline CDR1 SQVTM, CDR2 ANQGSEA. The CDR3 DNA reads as TGCAGCGCGGGGGTGCCAAACACTGAAGCTTTCTTT. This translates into CSAGVPNTEAFF. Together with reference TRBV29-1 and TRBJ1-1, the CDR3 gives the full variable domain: SAVISQKPSRDICQRGTSLTIQCQVDSQVTMMFWYRQQPGQSLTLIATANQGSEATYESGFVIDKFPISRPNLTFSTLTVSNMSPEDSSIYLCSAGVPNTEAFFGQGTRLTVV.

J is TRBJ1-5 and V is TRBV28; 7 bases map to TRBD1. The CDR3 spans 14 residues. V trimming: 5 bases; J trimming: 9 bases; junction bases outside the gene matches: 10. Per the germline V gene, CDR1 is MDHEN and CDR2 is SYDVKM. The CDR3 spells CASSPRDSPGPQHF. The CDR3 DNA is TGTGCCAGCAGTCCTCGGGACAGTCCGGGGCCCCAGCATTTT.

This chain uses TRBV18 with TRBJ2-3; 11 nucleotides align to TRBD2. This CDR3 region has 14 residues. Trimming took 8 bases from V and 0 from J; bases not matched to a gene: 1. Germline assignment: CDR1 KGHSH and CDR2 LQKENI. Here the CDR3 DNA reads TGTGCCAGCCGGACTAGCGGGAGCACAGATACGCAGTATTTT. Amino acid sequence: CASRTSGSTDTQYF.

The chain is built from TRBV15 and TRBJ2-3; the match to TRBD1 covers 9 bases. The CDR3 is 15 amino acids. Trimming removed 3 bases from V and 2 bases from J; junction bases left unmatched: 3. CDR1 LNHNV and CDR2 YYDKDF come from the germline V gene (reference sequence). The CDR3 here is CATSRDRGYTDTQYF. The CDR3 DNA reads TGTGCCACCAGCAGGGACAGGGGTTACACAGATACGCAGTATTTT.

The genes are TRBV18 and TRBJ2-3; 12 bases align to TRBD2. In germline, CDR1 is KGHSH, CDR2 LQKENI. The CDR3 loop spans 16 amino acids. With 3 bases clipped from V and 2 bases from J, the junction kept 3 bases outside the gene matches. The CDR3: CASSPRTSGNTDTQYF. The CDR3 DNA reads TGTGCCAGCTCACCGAGGACTAGCGGGAACACAGATACGCAGTATTTT.

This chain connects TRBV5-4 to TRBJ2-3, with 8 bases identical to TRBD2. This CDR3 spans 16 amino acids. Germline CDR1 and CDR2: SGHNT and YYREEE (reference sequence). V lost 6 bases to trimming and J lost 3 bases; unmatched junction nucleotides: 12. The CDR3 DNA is TGTGCCAGCACCGGGAAGGCGGGAGGTGGGACAGATACGCAGTATTTT. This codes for CASTGKAGGGTDTQYF.

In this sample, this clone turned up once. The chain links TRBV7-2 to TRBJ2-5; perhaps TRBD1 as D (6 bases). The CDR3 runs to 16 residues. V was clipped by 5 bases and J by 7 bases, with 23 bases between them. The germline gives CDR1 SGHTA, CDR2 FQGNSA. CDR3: CASSQYLQGSQGTQYF. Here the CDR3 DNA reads TGTGCCAGCAGCCAATATTTACAGGGCTCCCAGGGGACCCAGTACTTC.

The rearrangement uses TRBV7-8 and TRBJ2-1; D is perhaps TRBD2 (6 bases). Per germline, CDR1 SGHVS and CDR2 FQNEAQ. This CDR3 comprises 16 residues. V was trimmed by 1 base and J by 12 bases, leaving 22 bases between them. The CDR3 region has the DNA TGTGCCAGCAGCTTAGGTTCGGACTACCCCCTGGTGGGGCAGTTCTTC. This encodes CASSLGSDYPLVGQFF. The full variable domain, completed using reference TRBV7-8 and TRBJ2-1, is GAGVSQSPRYKVAKRGQDVALRCDPISGHVSLFWYQQALGQGPEFLTYFQNEAQLDKSGLPSDRFFAERPEGSVSTLKIQRTQQEDSAVYLCASSLGSDYPLVGQFFGPGTRLTVL.

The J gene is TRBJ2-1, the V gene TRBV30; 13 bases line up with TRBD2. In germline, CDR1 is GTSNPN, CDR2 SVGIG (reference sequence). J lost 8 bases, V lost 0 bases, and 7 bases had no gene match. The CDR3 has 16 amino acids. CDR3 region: CAWSVRTSGRDHEQFF. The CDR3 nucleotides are TGTGCCTGGAGTGTGCGGACTAGCGGGAGAGACCATGAGCAGTTCTTC.

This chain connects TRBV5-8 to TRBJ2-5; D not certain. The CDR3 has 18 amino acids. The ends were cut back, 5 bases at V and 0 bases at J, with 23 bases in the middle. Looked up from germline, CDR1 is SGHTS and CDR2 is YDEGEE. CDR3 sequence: CASSLIVLVAKNQETQYF. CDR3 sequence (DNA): TGTGCCAGCAGTTTGATCGTTCTGGTAGCCAAGAACCAAGAGACCCAGTACTTC.

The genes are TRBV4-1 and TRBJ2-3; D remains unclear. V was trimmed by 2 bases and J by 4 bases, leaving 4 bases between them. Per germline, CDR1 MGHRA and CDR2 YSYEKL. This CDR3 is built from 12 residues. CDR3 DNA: TGCGCCAGCAGCCAACAATCAGATACGCAGTATTTT. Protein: CASSQQSDTQYF.

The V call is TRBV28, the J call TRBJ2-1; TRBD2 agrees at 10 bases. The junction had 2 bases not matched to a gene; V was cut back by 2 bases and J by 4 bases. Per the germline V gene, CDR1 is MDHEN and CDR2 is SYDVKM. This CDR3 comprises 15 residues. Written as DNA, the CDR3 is TGTGCCAGCAGTTTACAGGGACTAGCGTACAATGAGCAGTTCTTC. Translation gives CASSLQGLAYNEQFF.

CDR3 protein: CASSQELVSGGELFF. The CDR3, as DNA: TGCGCCAGCAGCCAAGAATTAGTATCAGGCGGGGAGCTGTTTTTT. The chain couples TRBV4-3 to TRBJ2-2; D is unclear. This CDR3 comprises 15 residues. Germline V gene sequence: CDR1 LGHNA, CDR2 YSLEER. V lost 0 bases to trimming and J lost 7 bases, with 12 bases between them.

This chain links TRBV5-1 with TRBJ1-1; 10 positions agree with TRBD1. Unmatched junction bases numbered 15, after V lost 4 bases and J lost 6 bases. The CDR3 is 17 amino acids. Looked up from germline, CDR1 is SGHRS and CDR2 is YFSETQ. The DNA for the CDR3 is TGCGCCAGCAGCAAACGACGAGGGACAGGGGATGTCGCTGAAGCTTTCTTT. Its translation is CASSKRRGTGDVAEAFF.

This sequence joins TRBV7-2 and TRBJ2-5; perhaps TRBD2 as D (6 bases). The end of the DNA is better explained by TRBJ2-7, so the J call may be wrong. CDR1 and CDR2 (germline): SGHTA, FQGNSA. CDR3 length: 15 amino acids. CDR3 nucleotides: TGTGCCAGCAGCGTTAGGGACTCCGCGGGATACGAGCAGTACTTC. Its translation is CASSVRDSAGYEQYF.

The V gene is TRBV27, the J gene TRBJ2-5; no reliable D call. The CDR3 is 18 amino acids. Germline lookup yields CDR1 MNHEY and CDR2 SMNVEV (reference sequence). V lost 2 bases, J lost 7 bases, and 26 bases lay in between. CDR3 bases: TGTGCCAGCAGTTTACATTTCCGGTCTTTCCTGCCTAATGGGACCCAGTACTTC. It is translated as CASSLHFRSFLPNGTQYF.

The CDR3 reads CASSYLGQGFGYTF. DNA of the CDR3: TGTGCCAGCAGTTACTTGGGACAGGGTTTCGGCTACACCTTC. The genes are TRBV6-5 and TRBJ1-2; TRBD1 aligns across 9 bases. J gave up 8 bases and V 1 base, and 5 bases lay outside the gene matches. This CDR3 contains 14 residues. Germline V gene data show CDR1 as MNHEY and CDR2 as SVGAGI.

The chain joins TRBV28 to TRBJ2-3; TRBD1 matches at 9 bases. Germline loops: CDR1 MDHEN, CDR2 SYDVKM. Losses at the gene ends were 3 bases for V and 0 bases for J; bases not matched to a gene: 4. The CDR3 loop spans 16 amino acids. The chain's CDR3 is CASSFIGQGSTDTQYF. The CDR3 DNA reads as TGTGCCAGCAGTTTTATAGGACAGGGGAGCACAGATACGCAGTATTTT. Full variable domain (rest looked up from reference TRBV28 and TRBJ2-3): DVKVTQSSRYLVKRTGEKVFLECVQDMDHENMFWYRQDPGLGLRLIYFSYDVKMKEKGDIPEGYSVSREKKERFSLILESASTNQTSMYLCASSFIGQGSTDTQYFGPGTRLTVL.